Presented here are 29 T cell receptor beta chains from one specimen sequenced in a study of shared clonotypes between healthy human individuals. This table comes from immunoSEQ multiplex PCR, and its TCRdb copy is limited to in-frame clones, with some not included. The data contain over a million clones, around 97% of them singletons. Sequenced material: naive CD4+ T cells sorted from blood. Indicated subset: CD45RA+ positively selected. These receptors were collected from a man under 40 in good health.

The rearrangement uses TRBV11-2 and TRBJ2-6, with D possibly called TRBD1 or TRBD2 (5 bases each). Per germline, CDR1 SGHAT and CDR2 FQNNGV. The CDR3 spans 18 residues. V dropped 6 bases and J dropped 1 base, with 19 bases sitting between them. Here the CDR3 DNA reads TGTGCCAGCAGTTTGGTGAGGGGAATCTTTTCTGGGGCCAACGTCCTGACTTTC. The encoded protein is CASSLVRGIFSGANVLTF.

The CDR3 DNA reads as TGTGCCAGCAGTGACCCGACTGACCGACAGAACTATGGCTACACCTTC. Its protein is CASSDPTDRQNYGYTF. V is TRBV2 and J is TRBJ1-2, with D tentatively TRBD1 (5 bases). The CDR3 runs to 16 residues. With 3 bases removed from V and 2 bases from J, the gap between germline ends came to 16 bases. CDR1 is SNHLY, CDR2 FYNNEI, per germline.

The genes are TRBV6-1 and TRBJ2-7; perhaps TRBD2 as D (8 bases). This CDR3 contains 15 residues. Germline V gives CDR1 MNHNS, CDR2 SASEGT. The V and J ends lost 7 bases and 2 bases respectively, with 18 bases between them. CDR3 coding DNA: TGTGCCAGCACCCCCCGGGAGGGGGCCCCCTACGAGCAGTACTTC. Translation: CASTPREGAPYEQYF.

The chain couples TRBV10-3 to TRBJ1-4; no clear D. Germline values: CDR1 ENHRY, CDR2 SYGVKD. CDR3 length equals 16 residues. Trimming took off 6 bases at V and 0 bases at J, with 14 bases between the two ends. CDR3 nucleotide sequence: TGTGCCATCAGCCCGGATGGATCGGCAACTAATGAAAAACTGTTTTTT. It translates to CAISPDGSATNEKLFF.

The rearrangement uses TRBV28 and TRBJ2-1; the D gene is possibly TRBD2 (6 bases). This CDR3 comprises 13 residues. V dropped 3 bases and J dropped 3 bases, with 6 bases sitting between them. Germline V gene lookup returns CDR1 MDHEN and CDR2 SYDVKM. DNA for the CDR3: TGTGCCAGCAGTTTGGACTACTACAATGAGCAGTTCTTC. Amino acids: CASSLDYYNEQFF.

The CDR3 coding sequence is TGTGCCAGCAGCTTAGAGTACAGGAAGGGAAGGTCCTATGGCTACACCTTC. Translating gives CASSLEYRKGRSYGYTF. The chain joins TRBV11-2 to TRBJ1-2, with D perhaps TRBD1 (5 bases). V dropped 0 bases and J dropped 4 bases, with 18 bases sitting between them. Germline assignment: CDR1 SGHAT and CDR2 FQNNGV. CDR3 size: 17 residues.

V usage is TRBV25-1 and J usage is TRBJ2-5, with a weak D call TRBD2 (5 bases). Germline lookup yields CDR1 MGHDK and CDR2 SYGVNS. This CDR3 spans 16 amino acids. The V and J ends lost 0 bases and 5 bases respectively, with 16 bases between them. In nucleotides, the CDR3 is TGTGCCAGCAGTGAATACGACGGGGTGATAGAGGAGACCCAGTACTTC. It yields the protein CASSEYDGVIEETQYF.

V is TRBV7-9 and J is TRBJ2-1; a possible D gene is TRBD2 (5 bases). CDR1 and CDR2 from the germline V gene are SEHNR and FQNEAQ (reference sequence). Trimming took 5 bases from V and 2 from J, leaving 16 bases between them. The CDR3 is made up of 16 amino acids. CDR3 DNA sequence: TGTGCCAGCAGCCCGGTTGGGGAGTTCACCTACAATGAGCAGTTCTTC. Translation gives CASSPVGEFTYNEQFF.

Notes on this clone: The same CDR3 can be traced to other DNA sequences in this sample. J is TRBJ1-1 and V is TRBV2; tentative D call: TRBD1 (5 bases). CDR1 is SNHLY, CDR2 FYNNEI, per germline. The CDR3 consists of 13 residues. Trimming took off 4 bases at V and 2 bases at J, with 8 bases between the two ends. The CDR3 region is CASSADRNTEAFF. Written as DNA, the CDR3 is TGTGCCAGCAGTGCCGACAGAAACACTGAAGCTTTCTTT.

The V and J genes are TRBV18 and TRBJ1-3; 10 bases are shared with TRBD1. The CDR3 is made up of 17 amino acids. J gave up 2 bases and V 1 base, and 5 bases lay outside the gene matches. In germline, CDR1 is KGHSH, CDR2 LQKENI. CDR3 region: CASSPLRQGAAGNTIYF. CDR3 nucleotide sequence: TGTGCCAGCTCACCACTGAGACAGGGGGCTGCTGGAAACACCATATATTTT.

V and J are TRBV27 and TRBJ1-5; 8 bases are a match to TRBD1. The CDR3 has 15 residues. After removal of 5 bases from V and 7 bases from J, the junction contained 10 bases not matched to a gene. Germline V gives CDR1 MNHEY, CDR2 SMNVEV (reference sequence). The CDR3 nucleotides read TGTGCCAGCAGTCAAGCAGGGGGCTTAGGGCAGCCCCAGCATTTT. Protein: CASSQAGGLGQPQHF.

The chain links TRBV5-1 to TRBJ2-1; possibly TRBD2 for D (5 bases). V was trimmed by 0 bases and J by 6 bases, leaving 10 bases between them. CDR3 size: 14 residues. CDR1 SGHRS and CDR2 YFSETQ come from the germline V gene. The chain's CDR3 is CASSLGTLTNEQFF. The CDR3 region has the DNA TGCGCCAGCAGCTTGGGGACTCTGACCAATGAGCAGTTCTTC. Supplemented by reference TRBV5-1 and TRBJ2-1, the full variable domain reads KAGVTQTPRYLIKTRGQQVTLSCSPISGHRSVSWYQQTPGQGLQFLFEYFSETQRNKGNFPGRFSGRQFSNSRSEMNVSTLELGDSALYLCASSLGTLTNEQFFGPGTRLTVL.

The chain carries TRBV7-2 and TRBJ2-7, with 9 bases lining up with TRBD2. Losses at the gene ends were 2 bases for V and 2 bases for J; bases not matched to a gene: 1. CDR3 length: 14 residues. Germline V lookup: CDR1 SGHTA, CDR2 FQGNSA. The CDR3 is CASSLQRGAYEQYF. In nucleotides, the CDR3 is TGTGCCAGCAGCTTACAGCGGGGGGCCTACGAGCAGTACTTC.

About this clone itself: Other DNA sequences in the sample encode the same CDR3. The chain couples TRBV6-5 to TRBJ2-5, with D hard to call. The V gene's germline CDR1 is MNHEY and CDR2 SVGAGI. The CDR3 extends over 11 amino acids. Trimming shortened V by 5 bases and J by 4 bases, and 5 bases separated the two germline ends. The CDR3: CASSTRETQYF. CDR3 coding DNA: TGTGCCAGCAGTACACGAGAGACCCAGTACTTC.

V gene TRBV9 combines with J gene TRBJ1-2; D may be TRBD1 (5 bases). In germline, CDR1 is SGDLS, CDR2 YYNGEE. V gave up 0 bases and J gave up 4 bases, with 13 bases separating them. The CDR3 length is 15 residues. For the CDR3, the DNA is TGTGCCAGCAGCGTAGACGACAGCCGTTCCTATGGCTACACCTTC. Protein sequence: CASSVDDSRSYGYTF. The variable domain in full, with the rest retrieved from reference TRBV9 and TRBJ1-2, is DSGVTQTPKHLITATGQRVTLRCSPRSGDLSVYWYQQSLDQGLQFLIQYYNGEERAKGNILERFSAQQFPDLHSELNLSSLELGDSALYFCASSVDDSRSYGYTFGSGTRLTVV.

This chain uses TRBV7-2 with TRBJ2-3; a possible D gene is TRBD1 (6 bases). The CDR3 has 15 residues. Germline V CDR1 and CDR2: SGHTA, FQGNSA. Trimming took 5 bases from V and 3 from J, leaving 15 bases between them. The CDR3 region is CASSGNRDSTDTQYF. The CDR3 region has the DNA TGTGCCAGCAGCGGAAACAGGGATTCGACAGATACGCAGTATTTT.

The chain couples TRBV6-5 to TRBJ2-2, with D possibly matching TRBD2 (5 bases). The CDR3 is 14 residues long. V was shortened by 6 bases and J by 1 base, with 9 bases between the two germline ends. CDR1 and CDR2 from the germline V gene are MNHEY and SVGAGI. CDR3 loop: CASSPRENTGELFF. CDR3 DNA: TGTGCCAGCAGCCCCCGGGAGAACACCGGGGAGCTGTTTTTT.

V is TRBV9 and J is TRBJ2-1; TRBD2 is a possible D gene (5 bases). Germline V gene data show CDR1 as SGDLS and CDR2 as YYNGEE. The CDR3 is made up of 15 amino acids. V lost 5 bases to trimming and J lost 2 bases, with 14 bases between them. CDR3 coding DNA: TGTGCCAGCAGTCCGGCAGAGGGAACCTACAATGAGCAGTTCTTC. It specifies CASSPAEGTYNEQFF.

The V gene is TRBV4-3, the J gene TRBJ2-1; no definite D call. Trimming pared 0 bases from V and 2 bases from J, leaving 5 bases between. The V gene's germline CDR1 is LGHNA and CDR2 YSLEER. The CDR3 consists of 14 residues. The CDR3 sequence: CASSQEQPYNEQFF. CDR3 in DNA: TGCGCCAGCAGCCAAGAACAGCCCTACAATGAGCAGTTCTTC.

The chain couples TRBV10-3 to TRBJ2-2; a possible D gene is TRBD2 (5 bases). CDR1 ENHRY and CDR2 SYGVKD come from the germline V gene. The CDR3 extends over 15 amino acids. Between the trimmed V and J ends, which lost 2 bases and 1 base, there was a span of 8 bases. The CDR3 reads CAISERGLNTGELFF. In nucleotides, the CDR3 is TGTGCCATCAGTGAGAGAGGACTGAACACCGGGGAGCTGTTTTTT.

The chain is built from TRBV6-6 and TRBJ2-1; 7 nucleotides align to TRBD2. The germline V gene encodes CDR1 MNHNY and CDR2 SVGAGI (reference sequence). The CDR3 extends over 12 amino acids. V gave up 6 bases and J gave up 9 bases; unmatched junction bases: 5. This chain's CDR3 is CASRILATEQFF. The DNA for the CDR3 is TGTGCCAGCAGGATACTAGCGACTGAGCAGTTCTTC.

This chain connects TRBV6-1 to TRBJ2-7, with D hard to call. Germline V gene data show CDR1 as MNHNS and CDR2 as SASEGT. This CDR3 contains 13 residues. V was cut by 6 bases and J by 2 bases, with 11 bases left in between. The CDR3 region has the DNA TGTGCCAGCAGGCCCCCCGGTCCCTACGAGCAGTACTTC. It encodes CASRPPGPYEQYF.

The chain links TRBV4-1 to TRBJ2-4, with 9 nucleotides matching TRBD2. Germline CDR1 and CDR2: MGHRA and YSYEKL. This CDR3 contains 15 residues. Trimming cost V 4 bases and J 9 bases; bases outside gene matches: 10. DNA for the CDR3: TGCGCCAGCAGCCCTTTAGGTAGCGGGAGTTTCATTCAGTACTTC. Protein sequence: CASSPLGSGSFIQYF.

The rearrangement uses TRBV5-1 and TRBJ1-1, with D possibly TRBD1 on 5 matching bases. The V end lost 4 bases, the J end lost 1 base, and 11 bases lay between the germline ends. CDR1 and CDR2 (germline): SGHRS, YFSETQ. This CDR3 spans 14 amino acids. CDR3 DNA: TGCGCCAGCAGCGGAGGGGTCAAGAACACTGAAGCTTTCTTT. Its translation: CASSGGVKNTEAFF.

This chain joins TRBV7-2 and TRBJ2-7, with TRBD1 matching over 9 bases. The CDR3 totals 15 residues. Germline V gene lookup returns CDR1 SGHTA and CDR2 FQGNSA. The V segment lost 5 bases and the J segment 0 bases; nucleotides outside the gene matches: 5. CDR3 sequence: CASSGDRGFSYEQYF. The CDR3 DNA reads TGTGCCAGCAGCGGTGACAGGGGGTTCTCCTACGAGCAGTACTTC.

The chain links TRBV6-1 to TRBJ1-5, with D unclear. The germline CDR1 and CDR2 sequences are MNHNS and SASEGT. Between the trimmed V and J ends, which lost 7 bases and 4 bases, there was a span of 8 bases. This CDR3 spans 12 amino acids. The CDR3 reads CASTRANQPQHF. DNA of the CDR3: TGTGCCAGCACCCGAGCGAATCAGCCCCAGCATTTT.

Points on this clone: Other DNA sequences in the same sample also yield this CDR3. This sequence joins TRBV5-1 and TRBJ1-1; a weak D match, TRBD1 (5 bases). This CDR3 contains 14 residues. The V end lost 1 base, the J end lost 1 base, and 8 bases lay between the germline ends. From germline, CDR1 is SGHRS and CDR2 YFSETQ. The CDR3 here is CASSLTGGNTEAFF. The CDR3 coding sequence is TGCGCCAGCAGCTTGACGGGGGGGAACACTGAAGCTTTCTTT. The variable domain in full, with the rest retrieved from reference TRBV5-1 and TRBJ1-1, is KAGVTQTPRYLIKTRGQQVTLSCSPISGHRSVSWYQQTPGQGLQFLFEYFSETQRNKGNFPGRFSGRQFSNSRSEMNVSTLELGDSALYLCASSLTGGNTEAFFGQGTRLTVV.

This sequence joins TRBV25-1 and TRBJ1-4; D might be TRBD1 (5 bases). Trimming left V 5 bases short and J 7 bases short, with 8 bases between. Germline CDR1 is MGHDK and CDR2 is SYGVNS. The CDR3 runs to 12 residues. CDR3: CASSQRGEKLFF. The CDR3 nucleotides read TGTGCCAGCAGTCAGAGGGGTGAAAAACTGTTTTTT.

This chain joins TRBV4-3 and TRBJ2-3; TRBD2 matches at 8 bases. The J segment lost 6 bases and the V segment lost 1 base, leaving 6 bases of the junction unmatched. CDR1 LGHNA and CDR2 YSLEER come from the germline V gene. The length of the CDR3 is 15 residues. The CDR3 region has the DNA TGCGCCAGCAGCCAAGGGTTCGGGAGGGGGGATACGCAGTATTTT. It translates to CASSQGFGRGDTQYF.